The 26 T cell receptor beta chains below come from one sample, sequenced in a study of CXCR3-negative and CXCR3-positive naive CD8 T cells. Broader study findings: Naive cells with CXCR3 showed TRB CDR3s that were more hydrophobic than those in CXCR3-negative naive cells.

5' RACE that incorporated UMI labels was used to prepare the TRB cDNA libraries. TCRdb re-called the 5' RACE reads; one entry per CDR3 protein, DNA not given. The sample has thousands of distinct CDR3 sequences; the top ten hold about 2%. No antigen has been assigned to these receptors. Sequencing input: naive CXCR3+ CD8+ T cells from blood. This sample's subset: CD45RO-CCR7+CD27+CD95- naive CD8+ T cells expressing CXCR3 (TNR3+). These receptors all come from a human donor in good health. Some clones in this sample may be carry-over from other donors' samples.

This chain links TRBV29-1 with TRBJ2-1; TCRdb picks TRBD1, but there is no DNA to check that call. The CDR3 consists of 14 residues. Germline V gene data show CDR1 as SQVTM and CDR2 as ANQGSEA. CDR3 in amino acids: CSVEGTETRNEQFF.

Measured by frequency, this clonotype is large. The chain couples TRBV27 to TRBJ1-1; there is no DNA to check the TCRdb D call of TRBD1. Germline V CDR1 and CDR2: MNHEY, SMNVEV (reference sequence). The CDR3 has 15 amino acids. The CDR3 loop is CASSLYQGLNTEAFF.

CDR3 region: CASSATPSYQETQYF. The chain joins TRBV6-1 to TRBJ2-5. This CDR3 comprises 15 residues. Germline assignment: CDR1 MNHNS and CDR2 SASEGT.

The chain recombines TRBV5-4 with TRBJ2-7; TCRdb's assignment of TRBD2 cannot be checked, as there is no DNA. The length of the CDR3 is 12 residues. Germline V gene data show CDR1 as SGHNT and CDR2 as YYREEE (reference sequence). This CDR3 is CASSAGGYEQYF.

By frequency, this clonotype is medium-sized. This chain joins TRBV28 and TRBJ1-4. Germline V gene data show CDR1 as MDHEN and CDR2 as SYDVKM. This CDR3 is 14 amino acids long. The CDR3 reads CASSLFAVGEKLFF.

This clonotype registers medium-sized by frequency. The chain couples TRBV7-2 to TRBJ1-5; as DNA is missing, the TRBD1 call by TCRdb cannot be tested. The CDR3 extends over 14 amino acids. Germline values: CDR1 SGHTA, CDR2 FQGNSA. CDR3 amino acids: CASSLPGGRQPQHF.

The V gene is TRBV29-1, the J gene TRBJ1-1; the D gene TCRdb calls, TRBD1, cannot be checked with no DNA. The CDR3 covers 13 residues. Germline CDR1 SQVTM, CDR2 ANQGSEA. The CDR3 here is CSAGQPMNTEAFF.

This sequence joins TRBV10-1 and TRBJ2-7. Germline CDR1 is WNHNN and CDR2 is SYGVQD (reference sequence). The CDR3 loop spans 14 amino acids. CDR3 sequence reads: CASSVSGASYEQYF.

The gene calls are TRBV3-1 and TRBJ2-1; TCRdb reports TRBD2, a call that lacks DNA to check it against. Germline V lookup: CDR1 LGHDT, CDR2 YNNKEL (reference sequence). There are 16 residues in the CDR3. The CDR3 loop reads CASSVTVGEGLNEQFF.

This clonotype ranks as medium-sized in terms of frequency. The rearrangement joins TRBV3-1 to TRBJ2-7; TCRdb's D gene call, TRBD1, goes unchecked for lack of DNA. Looked up from germline, CDR1 is LGHDT and CDR2 is YNNKEL (reference sequence). The CDR3 runs 15 residues. CDR3 loop: CASSQGLDKAAEQYF.

This clonotype shows up as medium-sized (0.01 to 0.1%) by frequency. This chain joins TRBV16 and TRBJ2-1. Germline V CDR1 and CDR2: KGHSY, FQNENV. This CDR3 comprises 11 residues. CDR3 sequence reads: CASSPSNEQFF.

The chain joins TRBV5-1 to TRBJ2-7; TCRdb names TRBD1, which stays unverified in the absence of DNA. Germline V gene lookup returns CDR1 SGHRS and CDR2 YFSETQ. There are 13 residues in the CDR3. The CDR3 sequence: CASSQGQSYEQYF.

The chain uses TRBV29-1 and TRBJ2-1; TCRdb names TRBD2, which stays unverified in the absence of DNA. The CDR3 spans 14 residues. Germline V gene sequence: CDR1 SQVTM, CDR2 ANQGSEA. The CDR3 spells CSVEGLAGVNEQFF.

This chain joins TRBV19 and TRBJ1-5. Germline CDR1 is LNHDA and CDR2 is SQIVND (reference sequence). The CDR3 sequence is 14 residues long. CDR3 loop: CASRIHDLFLPQPF.

In terms of frequency, this clonotype is medium-sized (0.01 to 0.1%). The rearrangement links TRBV5-1 to TRBJ2-7; checking the TCRdb D call of TRBD1 is not possible without DNA. The CDR3 is 15 amino acids. Germline assignment: CDR1 SGHRS and CDR2 YFSETQ. The CDR3 spells CASSLEAHPLYEQYF.

This chain connects TRBV29-1 to TRBJ2-7; the D call of TRBD1 rests on TCRdb alone, since no DNA is present to check it. In germline, CDR1 is SQVTM, CDR2 ANQGSEA. The CDR3 extends over 14 amino acids. CDR3: CSVEARDEGYEQYF.

Judged by frequency, this clonotype is medium-sized. The rearrangement joins TRBV7-9 to TRBJ2-7; TCRdb designates TRBD2, a call that cannot be tested without DNA. Germline V lookup: CDR1 SEHNR, CDR2 FQNEAQ (reference sequence). The CDR3 contains 11 residues. CDR3: CASSFPGLEYF.

This clonotype is classed as medium-sized by frequency. The chain's CDR3 is CASSLSLSSYNSPLHF. The V call is TRBV28, the J call TRBJ1-6. The CDR3 has 16 residues. Germline loops: CDR1 MDHEN, CDR2 SYDVKM.

This clonotype is medium-sized by frequency. The V and J genes are TRBV19 and TRBJ2-1; TCRdb's assignment of TRBD2 cannot be checked, as there is no DNA. The CDR3 is 15 amino acids. Germline V lookup: CDR1 LNHDA, CDR2 SQIVND (reference sequence). CDR3 loop: CASSIVLAGANEQFF.

This clonotype ranks as medium-sized in terms of frequency. The chain recombines TRBV29-1 with TRBJ1-1; the D call from TCRdb, TRBD1, cannot be confirmed without DNA. CDR3 length equals 16 residues. Germline V gene sequence: CDR1 SQVTM, CDR2 ANQGSEA. The CDR3 spells CSVVWQGASGNTEAFF.

This clonotype ranks as medium-sized (0.01 to 0.1%) in terms of frequency. This chain uses TRBV12-3 or TRBV12-4 with TRBJ2-1; TCRdb calls TRBD2, which cannot be checked without DNA. The CDR3 runs 16 residues. The CDR3 protein is CASSLLAGPSYNEQFF.

This rearrangement joins TRBV29-1 to TRBJ2-1; TCRdb reports TRBD2, a call that lacks DNA to check it against. CDR1 SQVTM and CDR2 ANQGSEA come from the germline V gene. The CDR3 contains 15 residues. The CDR3 is CSVEKELAAYNEQFF.

The CDR3 spells CASTASGEQFF. The chain has TRBV27 and TRBJ2-1. From germline, CDR1 is MNHEY and CDR2 SMNVEV (reference sequence). CDR3 length: 11 residues.

This clonotype ranks as medium-sized (0.01 to 0.1%) in terms of frequency. The chain joins TRBV29-1 to TRBJ2-3; the D gene TCRdb calls, TRBD2, cannot be checked with no DNA. The CDR3 is 14 residues long. Germline V gene lookup returns CDR1 SQVTM and CDR2 ANQGSEA. The CDR3 loop reads CSVEGLESTDTQYF.

According to its frequency, this clonotype is medium-sized (0.01 to 0.1%). The chain joins TRBV20-1 to TRBJ2-7; TCRdb selects TRBD1, and the lack of DNA leaves this call unchecked. The CDR3 runs to 14 residues. The germline CDR1 and CDR2 sequences are DFQATT and SNEGSKA (reference sequence). CDR3 sequence: CSARVGDSPYEQYF.

The V and J genes are TRBV7-9 and TRBJ1-1; TCRdb's D call, TRBD1, is unchecked because there is no DNA. Germline loops: CDR1 SEHNR, CDR2 FQNEAQ (reference sequence). This CDR3 has 17 amino acids. CDR3 loop: CASSTPISGKLNTEAFF. Together with reference TRBV7-9 and TRBJ1-1, the CDR3 gives the full variable domain: DTGVSQNPRHKITKRGQNVTFRCDPISEHNRLYWYRQTLGQGPEFLTYFQNEAQLEKSRLLSDRFSAERPKGSFSTLEIQRTEQGDSAMYLCASSTPISGKLNTEAFFGQGTRLTVV.